The present TCR beta chain was sequenced within a study of T cells in Graves' hyperthyroidism and ophthalmopathy. Authors of the study amplified TCR beta CDR3 regions from RNA transcripts. First-round RT-PCR of the TCR CDR3 relied on the HTBI primer set. TCRdb used MiXCR to reprocess the multiplex PCR reads, holding one entry per CDR3 protein. The sample includes 160,000 or so distinct CDR3 sequences, 8% to 9.5% of them seen just once. CDR3 size: 14 residues. CDR1 and CDR2 (germline): SNHLY, FYNNEI. The ends lost 6 bases at V and 7 bases at J; junction bases unmatched: 6. There are many counts of this clonotype.

This rearrangement joins TRBV2 to TRBJ1-4, with TRBD1 identical over 9 bases. The sample consisted of blood. The receptor's source is a woman aged 18-29 years with Graves' hyperthyroidism that later progressed to Graves' ophthalmopathy. Written as DNA, the CDR3 is TGTGCCAGCAGGAACGGACAGGGGACTGAAAAACTGTTTTTT. This gives the protein CASRNGQGTEKLFF.